Below are 13 T cell receptor beta chains sequenced from a single sample in a study of shared clonotypes between healthy human individuals. Here immunoSEQ multiplex PCR was the method, and the copy in TCRdb shows in-frame clones only, minus some. The sample lists 1.6 million or so clones; approximately 96% were seen once. Sequenced material: naive CD4+ T cells sorted from blood. As to subset: CD45RA+ positively selected. The receptors stem from a man aged 25 to 40 in good health.

The CDR3 reads CASSLAIDLNTEAFF. CDR3 sequence (DNA): TGCGCCAGCAGCTTGGCCATAGATTTGAACACTGAAGCTTTCTTT. The chain carries TRBV5-1 and TRBJ1-1; no definite D call. CDR1 and CDR2 (germline): SGHRS, YFSETQ. The CDR3 covers 15 residues. V lost 0 bases to trimming and J lost 0 bases, with 9 bases between them.

This clone was seen a single time. The sample holds other DNA sequences that translate to the same CDR3. The chain couples TRBV5-1 to TRBJ2-2, with TRBD1 identical over 8 bases. CDR1 is SGHRS, CDR2 YFSETQ, per germline. The CDR3 loop spans 14 amino acids. Trimming took 4 bases from V and 7 from J; bases not matched to a gene: 6. Written as DNA, the CDR3 is TGCGCCAGCAGCCTAGACAGGGGTGGCGGGGAGCTGTTTTTT. Residues: CASSLDRGGGELFF.

This clone was counted a single time. The V and J genes are TRBV27 and TRBJ2-7; D possibly corresponds to TRBD1 (6 bases). The length of the CDR3 is 16 residues. In germline, CDR1 is MNHEY, CDR2 SMNVEV (reference sequence). With 3 bases removed from V and 4 bases from J, the gap between germline ends came to 19 bases. The CDR3 bases are TGTGCCAGCAGTTTCTACAGGGCCCGGACGAAATACGAGCAGTACTTC. This sequence encodes CASSFYRARTKYEQYF.

The chain combines TRBV9 with TRBJ2-5, with 11 bases that match TRBD2. CDR1 SGDLS and CDR2 YYNGEE come from the germline V gene. The CDR3 runs to 17 residues. Trimming cost V 1 base and J 5 bases; bases outside gene matches: 10. The CDR3 DNA reads as TGTGCCAGCAGCGTAAGGGCTAGCGGGAGGTCTTTGGAGACCCAGTACTTC. Amino acid sequence: CASSVRASGRSLETQYF.

The chain combines TRBV5-1 with TRBJ2-1; possibly TRBD1 for D (5 bases). Between the trimmed V and J ends, which lost 3 bases and 8 bases, there was a span of 6 bases. From germline, CDR1 is SGHRS and CDR2 YFSETQ. The CDR3 contains 11 residues. The chain's CDR3 is CASSWGDEQFF. The CDR3 DNA is TGCGCCAGCAGCTGGGGCGATGAGCAGTTCTTC.

This clone has just a few counts. This rearrangement joins TRBV9 to TRBJ2-3, with D hard to call. The CDR3 contains 12 residues. The germline V and J ends were trimmed by 4 bases and 6 bases, with 9 bases remaining between them. CDR1 and CDR2 from the germline V gene are SGDLS and YYNGEE. The CDR3 coding sequence is TGTGCCAGCAGCCCTATGGCGGATACGCAGTATTTT. It specifies CASSPMADTQYF.

The chain is built from TRBV18 and TRBJ2-2, with D hard to call. CDR1 KGHSH and CDR2 LQKENI come from the germline V gene. The length of the CDR3 is 15 residues. V lost 3 bases to trimming and J lost 7 bases, with 15 bases between them. CDR3 sequence reads: CASSPTLRVGGELFF. The CDR3 DNA reads TGTGCCAGCTCACCCACTCTCCGAGTTGGCGGGGAGCTGTTTTTT.

J is TRBJ2-5 and V is TRBV18; 12 bases fit TRBD2. CDR3 size: 17 residues. Per germline, CDR1 KGHSH and CDR2 LQKENI. The V segment lost 1 base and the J segment 4 bases; nucleotides outside the gene matches: 7. The CDR3 DNA sequence: TGTGCCAGCTCACCACTGGGCAGACTAGCGGGAGTAGAGACCCAGTACTTC. It is translated as CASSPLGRLAGVETQYF.

The chain recombines TRBV7-8 with TRBJ1-2, with D perhaps TRBD1 (5 bases). The CDR3 has 14 amino acids. V was trimmed by 4 bases and J by 4 bases, leaving 13 bases between them. Per the germline V gene, CDR1 is SGHVS and CDR2 is FQNEAQ. CDR3 in DNA: TGTGCCAGCAGCTCCAGGGTAGGACGCTATGGCTACACCTTC. Translating gives CASSSRVGRYGYTF. The full variable domain, with the rest looked up from reference TRBV7-8 and TRBJ1-2, is GAGVSQSPRYKVAKRGQDVALRCDPISGHVSLFWYQQALGQGPEFLTYFQNEAQLDKSGLPSDRFFAERPEGSVSTLKIQRTQQEDSAVYLCASSSRVGRYGYTFGSGTRLTVV.

The chain carries TRBV27 and TRBJ2-7, with 10 bases lining up with TRBD2. J gave up 3 bases and V 6 bases, and 8 bases lay outside the gene matches. The length of the CDR3 is 15 residues. The germline V gene has CDR1 MNHEY and CDR2 SMNVEV (reference sequence). In nucleotides, the CDR3 is TGTGCCAGCAGGCCCATAGCGGGAGGTTACTACGAGCAGTACTTC. It specifies CASRPIAGGYYEQYF.

This chain links TRBV30 with TRBJ2-3; D is undetermined. The CDR3 contains 13 residues. V was trimmed by 3 bases and J by 10 bases, leaving 17 bases between them. Germline V lookup: CDR1 GTSNPN, CDR2 SVGIG (reference sequence). The CDR3: CAWSGSDRVAQYF. The CDR3 DNA is TGTGCCTGGAGCGGGTCGGACCGGGTGGCGCAGTATTTT. The full variable domain, with the rest looked up from reference TRBV30 and TRBJ2-3, is SQTIHQWPATLVQPVGSPLSLECTVEGTSNPNLYWYRQAAGRGLQLLFYSVGIGQISSEVPQNLSASRPQDRQFILSSKKLLLSDSGFYLCAWSGSDRVAQYFGPGTRLTVL.

Comments on this clone: A much larger clone is a single base away; this may be a read error. The CDR3 sequence: CASSAGTVYEQYF. For the CDR3, the DNA is TGTGCCAGCAGTGCCGGGACAGTCTACGAGCAGTACTTC. The V and J genes are TRBV6-6 and TRBJ2-7; 7 bases agree with TRBD1. The CDR3 is made up of 13 amino acids. V trimming: 5 bases; J trimming: 3 bases; junction bases outside the gene matches: 4. Germline CDR1 and CDR2: MNHNY and SVGAGI (reference sequence).

The J gene is TRBJ2-1, the V gene TRBV2, with 9 bases fitting TRBD2. Germline loops: CDR1 SNHLY, CDR2 FYNNEI. This CDR3 spans 17 amino acids. Trimming cost V 3 bases and J 6 bases; bases outside gene matches: 12. CDR3 amino acids: CASSDSRREGRINEQFF. CDR3 nucleotides: TGTGCCAGCAGTGACAGTCGGCGGGAGGGACGTATCAATGAGCAGTTCTTC.